This passage covers 22 T cell receptor beta chains from one sample sequenced in a study of shared clonotypes between healthy human individuals. TCRdb keeps only in-frame clones here, not all; method: immunoSEQ multiplex PCR. The sample has under 1,100,000 clones, around 76% seen once. Source material: memory CD4+ T cells sorted from blood. Subset meaning: CD45RA-negative fraction. These receptors all stem from a man between 18 and 35 years old in good health.

This chain connects TRBV5-5 to TRBJ2-5, with 7 nucleotides matching TRBD1. Germline trimming cut 3 bases from V and 4 bases from J; bases unmatched to any gene: 3. This CDR3 is built from 13 residues. In germline, CDR1 is SGHKS, CDR2 YYEKEE (reference sequence). The CDR3 DNA is TGTGCCAGCAGCTCCGGGACAGTAGAGACCCAGTACTTC. Amino acids: CASSSGTVETQYF.

This chain links TRBV5-4 with TRBJ2-7; 8 bases are shared with TRBD1. The trim removed 4 bases at V and 2 bases at J, leaving 5 bases unmatched. Germline assignment: CDR1 SGHNT and CDR2 YYREEE (reference sequence). The CDR3 contains 14 residues. CDR3 DNA sequence: TGTGCCAGCAGCCAAACAGGGGGAGCCTACGAGCAGTACTTC. As protein: CASSQTGGAYEQYF.

V is TRBV28 and J is TRBJ1-2; a weak D match, TRBD1 (5 bases). The ends were cut back, 6 bases at V and 0 bases at J, with 8 bases in the middle. Germline CDR1 MDHEN, CDR2 SYDVKM. The CDR3 loop spans 13 amino acids. CDR3 coding DNA: TGTGCCAGCAGCGGGACGGCTAACTATGGCTACACCTTC. It encodes CASSGTANYGYTF.

This clone has ten or more counts. The chain uses TRBV29-1 and TRBJ2-7; D call uncertain. V gave up 4 bases and J gave up 6 bases, with 22 bases separating them. The CDR3 runs to 15 residues. CDR1 SQVTM and CDR2 ANQGSEA come from the germline V gene. The CDR3 bases are TGCAGCGTTGCCACTCGATACGCGATCGAGAGCGAGCAGTACTTC. Its translation is CSVATRYAIESEQYF.

The chain joins TRBV11-2 to TRBJ2-3; 8 bases fit TRBD2. The CDR3 is 15 amino acids. V shed 1 base, J shed 4 bases, and the junction held 4 bases outside the gene matches. CDR1 and CDR2 (germline): SGHAT, FQNNGV. The CDR3 sequence: CASSLGIAGPDTQYF. The CDR3 DNA follows: TGTGCCAGCAGCTTAGGGATAGCGGGGCCAGATACGCAGTATTTT.

This clone occurred once. CDR3 in DNA: TGTGCCAGCAGGGGGGCGGGACAGGGTACCTACGAGCAGTACTTC. Translation: CASRGAGQGTYEQYF. The chain combines TRBV28 with TRBJ2-7, with 9 nucleotides matching TRBD1. This CDR3 comprises 15 residues. J was trimmed by 2 bases and V by 6 bases; bases with no gene match: 8. Germline V gene sequence: CDR1 MDHEN, CDR2 SYDVKM.

The rearrangement links TRBV5-1 to TRBJ2-7; 9 nucleotides match TRBD2. CDR1 and CDR2 from the germline V gene are SGHRS and YFSETQ. V dropped 3 bases and J dropped 2; count of bases not matched to a gene: 6. CDR3 length equals 15 residues. The CDR3 nucleotides read TGCGCCAGCAGCTCAGGGACTAGCCCCACCTACGAGCAGTACTTC. Translated: CASSSGTSPTYEQYF.

This clone was detected only a few times. The chain couples TRBV29-1 to TRBJ1-1; 7 bases are a match to TRBD1. The CDR3 runs 12 residues. Germline V gene data show CDR1 as SQVTM and CDR2 as ANQGSEA. Losses at the gene ends were 7 bases for V and 5 bases for J; bases not matched to a gene: 7. The CDR3 coding sequence is TGCAGCGCCAAACAGGGGCGAACTGAAGCTTTCTTT. Encoded protein: CSAKQGRTEAFF.

The rearrangement links TRBV12-5 to TRBJ1-4, with a possible D match to TRBD1 (6 bases). The ends were cut back, 2 bases at V and 7 bases at J, with 26 bases in the middle. CDR3 length: 19 residues. CDR1 is LGHNT and CDR2 is FRNRAP in the germline V gene. CDR3 in DNA: TGTGCTAGTGGTTTGACCACGGACAGCGCGAAGTTGAGGGGTGAAAAACTGTTTTTT. It specifies CASGLTTDSAKLRGEKLFF.

This rearrangement joins TRBV6-6 to TRBJ2-2; D is perhaps TRBD2 (5 bases). CDR1 and CDR2 from the germline V gene are MNHNY and SVGAGI (reference sequence). The CDR3 spans 15 residues. V shed 6 bases and J shed 4 bases, with 15 bases lying between them. Here the CDR3 DNA reads TGTGCCAGCAGCCCCGGGAATTGGGGCACCGGGGAGCTGTTTTTT. Translated: CASSPGNWGTGELFF.

In this sample, this clone turned up many times. This chain uses TRBV19 with TRBJ2-3; TRBD1 matches at 7 bases. Germline loops: CDR1 LNHDA, CDR2 SQIVND (reference sequence). The CDR3 covers 16 residues. V lost 4 bases, J lost 1 base, and 8 bases stayed unmatched. CDR3 protein: CASSTHRGIGTDTQYF. The CDR3 DNA reads TGTGCCAGTAGTACTCACAGGGGAATTGGCACAGATACGCAGTATTTT.

This rearrangement joins TRBV11-2 to TRBJ2-7; 11 bases are shared with TRBD2. Germline V gene lookup returns CDR1 SGHAT and CDR2 FQNNGV. V was clipped by 2 bases and J by 0 bases; unmatched bases: 9. The CDR3 spans 18 residues. CDR3 bases: TGTGCCAGCAGCTTAAAACTCGGACTAGCGGGTTTCTCCTACGAGCAGTACTTC. This encodes CASSLKLGLAGFSYEQYF.

The CDR3 coding sequence is TGCGCCAGCAGCTTGGTGGCTAGCTACGAGCAGTACTTC. As protein: CASSLVASYEQYF. The rearrangement uses TRBV5-1 and TRBJ2-7, with D unresolved. This CDR3 is built from 13 residues. Per the germline V gene, CDR1 is SGHRS and CDR2 is YFSETQ. V was cut by 0 bases and J by 3 bases, with 7 bases left in between.

This clone was counted between two and nine times. The chain uses TRBV19 and TRBJ1-1, with D possibly being TRBD1 (5 bases). CDR1 and CDR2 (germline): LNHDA, SQIVND (reference sequence). The V gene lost 7 bases and the J gene lost 3 bases, with 9 bases spanning the gap. The CDR3 runs to 12 residues. CDR3 loop: CASIGVYTEAFF. CDR3 in DNA: TGTGCCAGTATAGGGGTTTACACTGAAGCTTTCTTT.

The genes are TRBV6-5 and TRBJ1-1, with no clear D. CDR3 length: 13 amino acids. The V end was cut by 7 bases, the J end by 5 bases, with 14 bases between. Per germline, CDR1 MNHEY and CDR2 SVGAGI. DNA for the CDR3: TGTGCCAGCACCCCACAATGGGGAACTGAAGCTTTCTTT. Protein: CASTPQWGTEAFF.

The chain couples TRBV30 to TRBJ1-2; D ambiguous. The CDR3 length is 12 residues. Germline lookup yields CDR1 GTSNPN and CDR2 SVGIG (reference sequence). The V end was cut by 0 bases, the J end by 6 bases, with 8 bases between. For the CDR3, the DNA is TGTGCCTGGAGTGTTGGTGGGGATGGCTACACCTTC. Protein sequence: CAWSVGGDGYTF.

This clone has at least ten counts. The genes are TRBV6-1 and TRBJ1-2, with 7 bases aligning to TRBD1. Germline loops: CDR1 MNHNS, CDR2 SASEGT. This CDR3 is built from 12 residues. V lost 8 bases to trimming and J lost 8 bases; unmatched junction nucleotides: 8. DNA for the CDR3: TGTGCCAGCTACGACAGGGTGGGCGGCTACACCTTC. Translated: CASYDRVGGYTF.

V and J are TRBV18 and TRBJ2-7, with D perhaps TRBD1 or TRBD2 (5 bases each). In germline, CDR1 is KGHSH, CDR2 LQKENI. The CDR3 totals 15 residues. V dropped 5 bases and J dropped 3 bases, with 17 bases sitting between them. CDR3 loop: CASSSRDGSGYEQYF. Written as DNA, the CDR3 is TGTGCCAGCTCATCCAGGGACGGAAGTGGCTACGAGCAGTACTTC.

A word on this clone: The sample has other DNA sequences that encode this CDR3 too. The chain uses TRBV5-1 and TRBJ2-1, with 9 nucleotides matching TRBD2. The CDR3 is 16 amino acids. Germline trimming cut 0 bases from V and 2 bases from J; bases unmatched to any gene: 3. Germline-derived CDR1 and CDR2 are SGHRS and YFSETQ. The CDR3 sequence is CASSLGSSGAYNEQFF. Here the CDR3 DNA reads TGCGCCAGCAGCTTGGGCTCTAGCGGGGCCTACAATGAGCAGTTCTTC.

V gene TRBV18 combines with J gene TRBJ2-3; 13 bases agree with TRBD2. V dropped 2 bases and J dropped 3; count of bases not matched to a gene: 8. The V gene's germline CDR1 is KGHSH and CDR2 LQKENI. The CDR3 loop spans 18 amino acids. DNA of the CDR3: TGTGCCAGCTCACCAAAGACTAGCGGGGGGCCACTAACAGATACGCAGTATTTT. It yields the protein CASSPKTSGGPLTDTQYF.

The CDR3 reads CASSSLTGGNTEAFF. Here the CDR3 DNA reads TGTGCCAGCAGTTCACTTACAGGGGGGAACACTGAAGCTTTCTTT. This sequence joins TRBV6-6 and TRBJ1-1; 8 bases match TRBD1. This CDR3 region has 15 residues. CDR1 is MNHNY, CDR2 SVGAGI, per germline (reference sequence). V shed 4 bases, J shed 1 base, and the junction held 5 bases outside the gene matches.

This sequence joins TRBV28 and TRBJ2-5; TRBD1 agrees at 9 bases. This CDR3 is 17 amino acids long. The trim removed 7 bases at V and 5 bases at J, leaving 17 bases unmatched. Germline V gene lookup returns CDR1 MDHEN and CDR2 SYDVKM. This chain's CDR3 is CASITATRNRGRETQYF. The CDR3 bases are TGTGCCAGCATCACCGCAACTCGGAACAGGGGGCGTGAGACCCAGTACTTC.